A single sample gave rise to the 18 T cell receptor beta chains below, sequenced in a study of post-analysis software for immune sequencing data. Study outcomes and limitations: TRBV5-6, TRBV5-1 and TRBV20-1 belonged to a set of five TRBV segments that were more frequent in patients than controls.

The TCR beta cDNA libraries contained unique molecular identifiers. Using its own MiXCR run on the PCR reads, TCRdb lists one record per CDR3 protein. The sample gives 180,000 or so distinct CDR3 sequences, 25% to 30% of which show up once; more than 3% is in the top ten. These receptors' antigens are unknown. Input material: blood. These receptors all stem from a girl aged 2 to 17 with multiple sclerosis.

The CDR3 bases are TGTGCCAGCCAGCACGAGGCCCGAAGACAGGGGGGACAAGAGACCCAGTACTTC. Its protein product is CASQHEARRQGGQETQYF. V usage is TRBV2 and J usage is TRBJ2-5, with 9 bases that match TRBD1. J lost 2 bases, V lost 8 bases, and 18 bases had no gene match. This CDR3 is 18 amino acids long. Germline CDR1 and CDR2: SNHLY and FYNNEI.

This clonotype came up many times. V is TRBV5-1 and J is TRBJ2-5, with a tentative D call TRBD1 (6 bases). V was clipped by 4 bases and J by 1 base, with 11 bases between them. Germline V lookup: CDR1 SGHRS, CDR2 YFSETQ. This CDR3 contains 14 residues. The CDR3 DNA follows: TGCGCCAGCAGCAGGGACATGCTCCAAGAGACCCAGTACTTC. Translated, it gives CASSRDMLQETQYF. Supplemented by reference TRBV5-1 and TRBJ2-5, the full variable domain reads KAGVTQTPRYLIKTRGQQVTLSCSPISGHRSVSWYQQTPGQGLQFLFEYFSETQRNKGNFPGRFSGRQFSNSRSEMNVSTLELGDSALYLCASSRDMLQETQYFGPGTRLLVL.

In this sample, this clonotype turned up a few times. This chain connects TRBV2 to TRBJ2-1; D ambiguous. The V end lost 4 bases, the J end lost 8 bases, and 12 bases lay between the germline ends. CDR3 length: 13 amino acids. CDR1 is SNHLY, CDR2 FYNNEI, per germline. The CDR3 DNA is TGTGCCAGCAGTGTGGGGTCGTGGGATGAGCAGTTCTTC. Protein: CASSVGSWDEQFF.

This clonotype was counted many times. This chain uses TRBV29-1 with TRBJ2-7; unclear D gene. Germline assignment: CDR1 SQVTM and CDR2 ANQGSEA. V lost 4 bases, J lost 5 bases, and 24 bases lay in between. CDR3 length: 16 amino acids. CDR3: CSVGTDGKLFGDEQYF. The DNA for the CDR3 is TGCAGCGTTGGAACCGATGGAAAATTATTTGGGGACGAGCAGTACTTC.

This chain joins TRBV6-6 and TRBJ2-1; 8 positions agree with TRBD2. V lost 0 bases and J lost 7; bases outside the gene matches: 5. Germline V lookup: CDR1 MNHNY, CDR2 SVGAGI (reference sequence). This CDR3 comprises 15 residues. CDR3 bases: TGTGCCAGCAGTTACTCCGGGGGGGGGCCGAATGAGCAGTTCTTC. This codes for CASSYSGGGPNEQFF.

In DNA, the CDR3 is TGTGCCAGCAGCCAAAGGACAGGGGGCGGTGGGGAAAAACTGTTTTTT. It specifies CASSQRTGGGGEKLFF. The chain uses TRBV3-1 and TRBJ1-4; 11 bases align to TRBD1. This CDR3 region has 16 residues. From germline, CDR1 is LGHDT and CDR2 YNNKEL (reference sequence). J was trimmed by 8 bases and V by 2 bases; bases with no gene match: 7.

This clonotype was seen a handful of times. V usage is TRBV12-3 or TRBV12-4 and J usage is TRBJ2-1; 7 bases match TRBD1. The DNA matches TRBJ2-7 better at its end, which makes the J call doubtful. The CDR3 loop spans 16 amino acids. Here the CDR3 reads CASRSTGLGSYNEQYF. The CDR3 DNA reads as TGTGCCAGCAGGTCGACAGGGCTCGGCTCCTACAATGAGCAGTACTTC.

For this clonotype: This may stem from a read error, because a much larger clone lies one nucleotide away. The rearrangement joins TRBV27 to TRBJ2-3, with D hard to call. Germline V lookup: CDR1 MNHEY, CDR2 SMNVEV (reference sequence). This CDR3 has 15 amino acids. CDR3 in amino acids: CASNAPLRSPGTLYF. In DNA form, the CDR3 reads TGTGCCAGCAACGCACCGCTCAGGAGCCCCGGTACGCTGTATTTT.

This clonotype was detected ten times or more. The rearrangement joins TRBV20-1 to TRBJ1-2; D might be TRBD1 (5 bases). In germline, CDR1 is DFQATT, CDR2 SNEGSKA (reference sequence). V lost 0 bases, J lost 6 bases, and 14 bases lay in between. The CDR3 is made up of 14 amino acids. The CDR3 sequence: CSARDPRQGNGYTF. The CDR3 nucleotides read TGCAGTGCTAGAGATCCGCGGCAGGGTAATGGCTACACCTTC.

This clonotype was seen a single time. Possible read error: a much larger clone is one base away. The rearrangement joins TRBV6-5 to TRBJ2-1, with D possibly matching TRBD1 (5 bases). Germline V gives CDR1 MNHEY, CDR2 SVGAGI. This CDR3 has 12 amino acids. CDR3 DNA sequence: TGTGCCAGCAGTACCCCGGACAATGAGCGGTTCTTC. Amino acid sequence: CASSTPDNERFF.

This clonotype has only a few counts. V and J are TRBV7-9 and TRBJ1-4, with a tentative D call TRBD1 (6 bases). V was pared by 8 bases and J by 5 bases, with 18 bases between. This CDR3 has 15 amino acids. Germline-derived CDR1 and CDR2 are SEHNR and FQNEAQ (reference sequence). The CDR3 DNA reads TGTGCCAGCCGAGGGGGACGGACCGAAAATGAAAAACTGTTTTTT. This sequence encodes CASRGGRTENEKLFF.

This clonotype came up many times. This sequence joins TRBV20-1 and TRBJ2-5; TRBD2 might be the D (6 bases). Trimming took off 1 base at V and 5 bases at J, with 11 bases between the two ends. Germline V gives CDR1 DFQATT, CDR2 SNEGSKA (reference sequence). The CDR3 loop spans 13 amino acids. The CDR3 region is CSARVVGGETQYF. As DNA, the CDR3 is TGCAGTGCTAGAGTAGTAGGAGGGGAGACCCAGTACTTC.

J is TRBJ1-5 and V is TRBV6-1; a weak D match, TRBD1 (5 bases). The V end lost 7 bases, the J end lost 5 bases, and 27 bases lay between the germline ends. Germline CDR1 is MNHNS and CDR2 is SASEGT. The CDR3 runs 18 residues. The CDR3 bases are TGTGCCAGCACACTGCTGGACACCGCCTTAAAGCGTGATCAGCCCCAGCATTTT. Its protein product is CASTLLDTALKRDQPQHF.

V usage is TRBV14 and J usage is TRBJ1-5; D gene unclear. Germline CDR1 SGHDN, CDR2 FVKESK. The V end lost 1 base, the J end lost 0 bases, and 7 bases lay between the germline ends. The CDR3 consists of 15 residues. The CDR3 nucleotides read TGTGCCAGCAGCCAAGCGGGGTTTAGCAATCAGCCCCAGCATTTT. Translating gives CASSQAGFSNQPQHF.

This sequence joins TRBV20-1 and TRBJ2-3, with 12 bases matching TRBD2. The CDR3 consists of 18 residues. Germline V gene lookup returns CDR1 DFQATT and CDR2 SNEGSKA (reference sequence). Losses at the gene ends were 0 bases for V and 6 bases for J; bases not matched to a gene: 13. The CDR3 coding sequence is TGCAGTGCTAGAGATGTACTAGCGGGGGGAAGTCGTCCGGATACGCAGTATTTT. As protein: CSARDVLAGGSRPDTQYF.

The CDR3 sequence: CASSLELASYNEQFF. The CDR3 DNA reads TGCGCCAGCAGCTTGGAACTAGCCTCCTACAATGAGCAGTTCTTC. V gene TRBV5-1 combines with J gene TRBJ2-1; weak D call: TRBD2 (6 bases). Germline loops: CDR1 SGHRS, CDR2 YFSETQ. The CDR3 extends over 15 amino acids. Trimming stripped 0 bases from V and 0 bases from J, with 7 bases between.

This clonotype was seen a single time. The chain carries TRBV5-1 and TRBJ1-4; 11 bases are a match to TRBD1. Germline lookup yields CDR1 SGHRS and CDR2 YFSETQ. The CDR3 is 19 amino acids. Unmatched junction bases numbered 14, after V lost 4 bases and J lost 3 bases. The CDR3 region is CASSPMKVPGQGANEKLFF. The CDR3 DNA is TGCGCCAGCAGCCCTATGAAGGTCCCGGGACAGGGGGCTAATGAAAAACTGTTTTTT.

Points on this clonotype: One end of the junction varies from germline; a read error may be responsible. The rearrangement links TRBV7-3 to TRBJ2-1; D possibly corresponds to TRBD1 (6 bases). This CDR3 comprises 16 residues. CDR1 is SGHTA, CDR2 FQGTGA, per germline. CDR3 DNA: TGTGCCAGCAGCCGGTTTGCAGGGGCCACCTACAATGAGCGGTTCTTC. Amino acids: CASSRFAGATYNERFF.